The following is a T cell receptor (beta chain) sequence with its context. Its target is unknown. This entry is derived from a study of post-analysis software for immune sequencing data. The CDR3 has 15 amino acids. Trimming left V 4 bases short and J 8 bases short, with 19 bases between. Unique molecular identifiers were carried by the TCR beta cDNA libraries. TCRdb re-analysed the PCR reads in MiXCR, keeping a single row per CDR3 protein. The sample records around 400,000 distinct CDR3 sequences, around a third being singletons. Study results and limitations: When patients were compared with controls, about five TRBV segments were more frequent, TRBV5-6, TRBV5-1 and TRBV20-1 among them. Controls significantly exceeded multiple sclerosis patients in normalized Chao1 diversity.

This rearrangement joins TRBV12-3 or TRBV12-4 to TRBJ2-3, with a weak D call TRBD1 (5 bases). The receptor was isolated from a girl aged 10 to 17 with multiple sclerosis. Input material: blood. CDR3 in DNA: TGTGCCAGCAGTTGGAGACAGACCCTCGGCGGTACGCAGTATTTT. It encodes CASSWRQTLGGTQYF.